A selection of T cell receptor beta chains follows, all from one sample in a study of blood T cell repertoires in COVID-19. The protocol was immunoSEQ multiplex PCR, while the TCRdb copy is restricted to in-frame clones and leaves out a portion. In the table there are over 250,000 clones, around nine tenths of which are singletons. The sample consisted of peripheral blood. Every receptor here comes from a man aged 50 to 59 with acute or convalescent COVID-19. Each CDR3 is given with its conserved first and last residue. A D gene is named only where the DNA matches it firmly. Expanded clones are given a class, and other clones once, few, many or no size at all.

abundance	j_gene	len	v_gene	d_gene	CDR3aa	CDR3nt
.	TRBJ2-2	11	TRBV7-3	.	CASSIGGELFF	TGTGCCAGCAGCATCGGCGGGGAGCTGTTTTTT
.	TRBJ2-2	13	TRBV14	.	CASSQIRTGELFF	TGTGCCAGCAGCCAGATTAGAACCGGGGAGCTGTTTTTT
.	TRBJ1-1	13	TRBV5-1	.	CASSLERNTEAFF	TGCGCCAGCAGCTTGGAGAGGAACACTGAAGCTTTCTTT
once	TRBJ1-4	14	TRBV29-1	TRBD1	CSTADRGKREKLFF	TGCAGCACGGCTGACAGGGGGAAGCGGGAAAAACTGTTTTTT
.	TRBJ2-1	14	TRBV5-1	TRBD1	CASSKQGGYNEQFF	TGCGCCAGCAGCAAACAGGGGGGCTACAATGAGCAGTTCTTC
.	TRBJ2-3	13	TRBV11-1	.	CASSSIGGGTQYF	TGTGCCAGCAGCTCAATAGGGGGGGGTACGCAGTATTTT
.	TRBJ2-3	14	TRBV10-3	.	CASTQGPSTDTQYF	TGTGCCAGCACACAGGGACCAAGCACAGATACGCAGTATTTT
.	TRBJ1-1	13	TRBV30	.	CAWSVGGVTEAFF	TGTGCCTGGAGTGTTGGAGGGGTCACTGAAGCTTTCTTT
.	TRBJ2-3	13	TRBV7-3	.	CASSLIITDTQYF	TGTGCCAGCAGCTTAATCATCACAGATACGCAGTATTTT
.	TRBJ1-1	17	TRBV4-2	.	CASSQGLGAGRGTEAFF	TGTGCCAGCAGCCAGGGGTTAGGGGCGGGGCGAGGGACTGAAGCTTTCTTT